These 27 T cell receptor beta chains came from one sample sequenced in a study of T-cell memory formation after mild COVID-19 (dated by TCRdb to about 2021). The library was built by means of 5' RACE. TCRdb shows the sequencer as Illumina NovaSeq 6000. TCRdb reanalyzed the raw reads on its own, using fastp at Q25 for trimming and MiXCR for clone calling, and kept in-frame beta chains. Identical CDR3 protein sequences are pooled into one entry, listed with their most common genes and DNA. The table for this sample lists roughly 180,000 distinct CDR3 sequences; 15% to 20% of them were counted only once. About 4% of the sample belongs to the ten largest clones. Sequenced input: PBMCs or a T cell subset sorted from them (not recorded which). The receptors come from a young man who had mild COVID-19 (a few samples of this study predate the infection). The sample titles of this study are shuffled in the database, so cell type and time point are left out; the donor was told from shared clones.

This chain links TRBV4-2 with TRBJ1-2; D ambiguous. The germline CDR1 and CDR2 sequences are LGHNA and YNFKEQ. CDR3 length: 13 amino acids. The germline V and J ends were trimmed by 7 bases and 0 bases, with 9 bases remaining between them. CDR3 region: CASTTPSNYGYTF. CDR3 DNA: TGTGCCAGCACCACCCCTTCTAACTATGGCTACACCTTC.

J is TRBJ2-3 and V is TRBV5-1; 7 bases fit TRBD1. V shed 5 bases and J 4 bases; nucleotides not matched to a gene: 7. CDR1 is SGHRS and CDR2 is YFSETQ in the germline V gene. The CDR3 is 14 residues long. The CDR3 sequence: CASRPTGNSDTQYF. In DNA, the CDR3 is TGCGCCAGCAGGCCGACAGGGAATTCAGATACGCAGTATTTT. The full variable domain, in which reference TRBV5-1 and TRBJ2-3 provide the parts outside the CDR3, is KAGVTQTPRYLIKTRGQQVTLSCSPISGHRSVSWYQQTPGQGLQFLFEYFSETQRNKGNFPGRFSGRQFSNSRSEMNVSTLELGDSALYLCASRPTGNSDTQYFGPGTRLTVL.

This clonotype was seen a single time. The chain uses TRBV11-3 and TRBJ1-6; D might be TRBD1 (5 bases). V was trimmed by 1 base and J by 0 bases, leaving 16 bases between them. The germline V gene has CDR1 SGHNT and CDR2 YENEEA. This CDR3 has 19 residues. This chain's CDR3 is CASSLGGSHGSSYNSPLHF. As DNA, the CDR3 is TGTGCCAGCAGCTTAGGGGGCAGCCATGGTAGCTCCTATAATTCACCCCTCCACTTT. The complete variable domain, with remaining parts taken from reference TRBV11-3 and TRBJ1-6, reads EAGVVQSPRYKIIEKKQPVAFWCNPISGHNTLYWYLQNLGQGPELLIRYENEEAVDDSQLPKDRFSAERLKGVDSTLKIQPAELGDSAVYLCASSLGGSHGSSYNSPLHFGNGTRLTVT.

The gene calls are TRBV20-1 and TRBJ1-4, with TRBD1 matching over 7 bases. In germline, CDR1 is DFQATT, CDR2 SNEGSKA (reference sequence). With V trimmed by 6 bases and J by 8 bases, 6 bases remained unmatched. The CDR3 is 12 amino acids. The CDR3 DNA sequence: TGCAGTGCGTCAGGGGGTCGGGAAAAACTGTTTTTT. It encodes CSASGGREKLFF.

This clonotype was counted at least ten times. The genes are TRBV18 and TRBJ2-7; D remains ambiguous. Trimming took off 4 bases at V and 2 bases at J, with 15 bases between the two ends. The CDR3 is 15 amino acids. The V gene's germline CDR1 is KGHSH and CDR2 LQKENI. CDR3: CASSLSSAAPYEQYF. The CDR3 DNA reads as TGTGCCAGCTCACTATCCTCGGCAGCACCCTACGAGCAGTACTTC.

There are a few counts of this clonotype. The rearrangement joins TRBV4-3 to TRBJ1-5; D is unclear. The CDR3 consists of 13 residues. V lost 0 bases to trimming and J lost 9 bases, with 9 bases between them. The V gene's germline CDR1 is LGHNA and CDR2 YSLEER. This CDR3 reads CASSQEGNGPQHF. The CDR3, as DNA: TGCGCCAGCAGCCAAGAGGGGAACGGGCCCCAGCATTTT.

The sample holds a few counts of this clonotype. V usage is TRBV5-1 and J usage is TRBJ2-1; 8 bases are shared with TRBD2. In germline, CDR1 is SGHRS, CDR2 YFSETQ. This CDR3 is 15 amino acids long. V lost 1 base, J lost 5 bases, and 5 bases stayed unmatched. In DNA, the CDR3 is TGCGCCAGCAGCTTGTTTGCGGGGGGTAACAATGAGCAGTTCTTC. Its protein product is CASSLFAGGNNEQFF. Full variable domain (remainder filled in from reference TRBV5-1 and TRBJ2-1): KAGVTQTPRYLIKTRGQQVTLSCSPISGHRSVSWYQQTPGQGLQFLFEYFSETQRNKGNFPGRFSGRQFSNSRSEMNVSTLELGDSALYLCASSLFAGGNNEQFFGPGTRLTVL.

The sample holds a few counts of this clonotype. The gene calls are TRBV11-2 and TRBJ1-2, with a tentative D call TRBD1 (6 bases). The germline V gene has CDR1 SGHAT and CDR2 FQNNGV. The CDR3 extends over 12 amino acids. The V end was cut by 7 bases, the J end by 13 bases, with 19 bases between. The DNA of the CDR3 is TGTGCCAGCACCGAACAAGGGGGTCTGGCCACCTTC. Amino acids: CASTEQGGLATF.

This clonotype occurred a few times. The rearrangement joins TRBV10-2 to TRBJ1-5; no definite D call. CDR1 is WSHSY, CDR2 SAAADI, per germline. CDR3 length: 13 amino acids. The V gene lost 6 bases and the J gene lost 0 bases, with 6 bases spanning the gap. CDR3 nucleotides: TGCGCCAGCAGGGCAGGTAGCAATCAGCCCCAGCATTTT. Its translation: CASRAGSNQPQHF.

The chain joins TRBV5-1 to TRBJ2-5; D is possibly TRBD1 (6 bases). The germline V gene encodes CDR1 SGHRS and CDR2 YFSETQ. Trimming stripped 3 bases from V and 4 bases from J, with 16 bases between. This CDR3 comprises 15 residues. The CDR3: CASSSFTQGRETQYF. In DNA, the CDR3 is TGCGCCAGCAGCTCCTTCACACAGGGAAGAGAGACCCAGTACTTC.

This clonotype has a handful of counts. V is TRBV4-3 and J is TRBJ1-3; D gene ambiguous. CDR3 length: 16 residues. V was trimmed by 0 bases and J by 0 bases, leaving 9 bases between them. Germline lookup yields CDR1 LGHNA and CDR2 YSLEER. Written as DNA, the CDR3 is TGCGCCAGCAGCCAAGATCGCAGCCTCTCTGGAAACACCATATATTTT. Protein sequence: CASSQDRSLSGNTIYF.

The chain is built from TRBV3-1 and TRBJ1-2, with 9 positions matching TRBD1. Germline V gene sequence: CDR1 LGHDT, CDR2 YNNKEL (reference sequence). V dropped 1 base and J dropped 2; count of bases not matched to a gene: 5. The CDR3 sequence is 16 residues long. The CDR3 nucleotides are TGTGCCAGCAGCCAAGGGATACAGGGGGCAAACTATGGCTACACCTTC. This sequence encodes CASSQGIQGANYGYTF.

The rearrangement joins TRBV5-1 to TRBJ2-3; D is perhaps TRBD1 or TRBD2 (6 bases each). CDR3 length: 12 amino acids. Looked up from germline, CDR1 is SGHRS and CDR2 is YFSETQ. Trimming took off 4 bases at V and 4 bases at J, with 7 bases between the two ends. In nucleotides, the CDR3 is TGCGCCAGCAGCAGGGGGGCAGATACGCAGTATTTT. Residues: CASSRGADTQYF.

This clonotype was seen a handful of times. This sequence joins TRBV7-2 and TRBJ2-5, with a possible D match to TRBD1 (6 bases). The CDR3 covers 16 residues. V was pared by 4 bases and J by 1 base, with 16 bases between. The V gene's germline CDR1 is SGHTA and CDR2 FQGNSA. The CDR3 loop is CASSSYRTAVQETQYF. DNA of the CDR3: TGTGCCAGCAGCTCCTACCGGACAGCAGTCCAAGAGACCCAGTACTTC.

The rearrangement links TRBV7-8 to TRBJ1-6; D uncertain. The germline V gene encodes CDR1 SGHVS and CDR2 FQNEAQ. Trimming cost V 2 bases and J 3 bases, with 8 bases left between them. This CDR3 comprises 15 residues. The CDR3 sequence is CASSLRHDYNSPLHF. CDR3 nucleotides: TGTGCCAGCAGCTTACGACACGACTATAATTCACCCCTCCACTTT.

In nucleotides, the CDR3 is TGTGCCTGGAGTCAACCTTATAGCTCCTACAATGAGCAGTTCTTC. As protein: CAWSQPYSSYNEQFF. V and J are TRBV30 and TRBJ2-1; D unclear. The CDR3 extends over 15 amino acids. Trimming took 2 bases from V and 0 from J, leaving 11 bases between them. Germline V gene data show CDR1 as GTSNPN and CDR2 as SVGIG (reference sequence).

This clonotype has at least ten counts. This chain links TRBV10-3 with TRBJ2-7; TRBD2 aligns across 8 bases. The CDR3 is made up of 13 amino acids. Trimming removed 2 bases from V and 4 bases from J; junction bases left unmatched: 1. Germline V gene data show CDR1 as ENHRY and CDR2 as SYGVKD. For the CDR3, the DNA is TGTGCCATCAGTGAGACTAGCGGTTACGAGCAGTACGTC. Its protein is CAISETSGYEQYV.

This clonotype was counted between two and nine times. The chain has TRBV5-1 and TRBJ1-5, with a possible D match to TRBD1 (5 bases). Germline assignment: CDR1 SGHRS and CDR2 YFSETQ. This CDR3 region has 16 residues. The V and J ends lost 0 bases and 9 bases respectively, with 19 bases between them. The CDR3, as DNA: TGCGCCAGCAGCTTGGACAGGTGGGCGGTTGGGCGGCCCCAGCATTTT. Protein sequence: CASSLDRWAVGRPQHF.

The gene calls are TRBV12-3 or TRBV12-4 and TRBJ1-5; D is perhaps TRBD1 (6 bases). With 1 base removed from V and 1 base from J, the gap between germline ends came to 8 bases. CDR3 length: 15 residues. DNA of the CDR3: TGTGCCAGCAGTTTAGTAACAGGGAGCAATCAGCCCCAGCATTTT. The encoded protein is CASSLVTGSNQPQHF.

Of note for this clonotype: The junction departs from the called germline gene at one end, perhaps through a read error. The chain recombines TRBV11-2 with TRBJ1-1; D call uncertain. In germline, CDR1 is SGHAT, CDR2 FQNNGV. The CDR3 loop spans 16 amino acids. CDR3 in amino acids: CASTLSGRRWNTEAFF. DNA of the CDR3: TGTGCCAGCACCTTATCTGGCCGTCGGTGGAACACTGAAGCTTTCTTT. Looking up the rest from reference TRBV11-2 and TRBJ1-1 gives the full variable domain: EAGVAQSPRYKIIEKRQSVAFWCNPISGHATLYWYQQILGQGPKLLIQFQNNGVVDDSQLPKDRFSAERLKGVDSTLKIQPAKLEDSAVYLCASTLSGRRWNTEAFFGQGTRLTVV.

This rearrangement joins TRBV6-6 to TRBJ1-5; tentatively, D is TRBD1 (6 bases). Trimming took 2 bases from V and 2 from J, leaving 13 bases between them. This CDR3 contains 16 residues. Germline V lookup: CDR1 MNHNY, CDR2 SVGAGI (reference sequence). The DNA for the CDR3 is TGTGCCAGCAGTTACAAGGGGGGGGGAGGCAATCAGCCCCAGCATTTT. This sequence encodes CASSYKGGGGNQPQHF.

The gene calls are TRBV13 and TRBJ2-6; perhaps TRBD1 as D (6 bases). Germline V gene sequence: CDR1 PRHDT, CDR2 FYEKMQ (reference sequence). The CDR3 is 17 amino acids. The V and J ends lost 5 bases and 0 bases respectively, with 14 bases between them. The DNA for the CDR3 is TGTGCCAGCAGCCCTCGTTGGGACACCTCTGGGGCCAACGTCCTGACTTTC. It translates to CASSPRWDTSGANVLTF. The full variable domain, rest sourced from reference TRBV13 and TRBJ2-6, is AAGVIQSPRHLIKEKRETATLKCYPIPRHDTVYWYQQGPGQDPQFLISFYEKMQSDKGSIPDRFSAQQFSDYHSELNMSSLELGDSALYFCASSPRWDTSGANVLTFGAGSRLTVL.

This clonotype showed up just a few times. V and J are TRBV5-1 and TRBJ1-1; D is undetermined. The CDR3 extends over 15 amino acids. With 4 bases removed from V and 4 bases from J, the gap between germline ends came to 17 bases. The germline CDR1 and CDR2 sequences are SGHRS and YFSETQ. The CDR3 spells CASSQARSPGTEAFF. For the CDR3, the DNA is TGCGCCAGCAGCCAAGCACGAAGCCCCGGCACTGAAGCTTTCTTT.

This clonotype was seen a handful of times. The J gene is TRBJ2-5, the V gene TRBV18; D might be TRBD1 or TRBD2, each matching 5 bases. The germline CDR1 and CDR2 sequences are KGHSH and LQKENI. Deletions cut 3 bases from V and 9 bases from J, with 14 bases between. The CDR3 has 13 residues. The CDR3 loop is CASSPDPGRAQYF. CDR3 DNA sequence: TGTGCCAGCTCACCCGATCCGGGACGGGCCCAGTACTTC.

CDR3 in amino acids: CAISESPLQTQYF. CDR3 sequence (DNA): TGTGCCATCAGTGAGTCACCGCTCCAGACCCAGTACTTC. V usage is TRBV10-3 and J usage is TRBJ2-5; D gene ambiguous. CDR3 size: 13 residues. Germline V CDR1 and CDR2: ENHRY, SYGVKD. The germline V and J ends were trimmed by 0 bases and 6 bases, with 8 bases remaining between them.

This clonotype was found a few times. The CDR3 spells CASSRAGGLTDTQYF. In DNA, the CDR3 is TGTGCCAGCAGCCGAGCGGGGGGCTTGACAGATACGCAGTATTTT. The chain links TRBV7-3 to TRBJ2-3; 9 bases agree with TRBD2. This CDR3 comprises 15 residues. Per the germline V gene, CDR1 is SGHTA and CDR2 is FQGTGA. J gave up 3 bases and V 5 bases, and 6 bases lay outside the gene matches. The variable domain in full, with the rest retrieved from reference TRBV7-3 and TRBJ2-3, is GAGVSQTPSNKVTEKGKYVELRCDPISGHTALYWYRQSLGQGPEFLIYFQGTGAADDSGLPNDRFFAVRPEGSVSTLKIQRTERGDSAVYLCASSRAGGLTDTQYFGPGTRLTVL.

CDR3 in amino acids: CASSPRGGRGTGELFF. Here the CDR3 DNA reads TGTGCCAGCAGCCCTAGAGGAGGCCGGGGCACCGGGGAGCTGTTTTTT. V usage is TRBV7-9 and J usage is TRBJ2-2; D perhaps matches TRBD2 (5 bases). Trimming cost V 5 bases and J 4 bases, with 17 bases left between them. The length of the CDR3 is 16 residues. In germline, CDR1 is SEHNR, CDR2 FQNEAQ (reference sequence).